This T cell receptor (beta chain) was sequenced for a study of T cell changes during pregnancy in multiple sclerosis. V was shortened by 7 bases and J by 9 bases, with 22 bases between the two germline ends. Germline assignment: CDR1 SNHLY and CDR2 FYNNEI. CDR3 length: 16 amino acids. TCRdb's copy holds only in-frame clones and misses some; the assay was immunoSEQ multiplex PCR. Of tens of thousands of clones listed, 91% were seen once; the top ten hold nearly 2%. The receptor was isolated from a female donor in good health, enrolled as a control in a pregnancy study. Sequenced material: CD4+ T cells from peripheral blood mononuclear cells, taken after pregnancy. V is TRBV2 and J is TRBJ1-6; D possibly corresponds to TRBD1 (6 bases). In DNA, the CDR3 is TGTGCCAGCACCCGGTTGCAGGGGCAAAAAACTTCACCCCTCCACTTT. As protein: CASTRLQGQKTSPLHF.